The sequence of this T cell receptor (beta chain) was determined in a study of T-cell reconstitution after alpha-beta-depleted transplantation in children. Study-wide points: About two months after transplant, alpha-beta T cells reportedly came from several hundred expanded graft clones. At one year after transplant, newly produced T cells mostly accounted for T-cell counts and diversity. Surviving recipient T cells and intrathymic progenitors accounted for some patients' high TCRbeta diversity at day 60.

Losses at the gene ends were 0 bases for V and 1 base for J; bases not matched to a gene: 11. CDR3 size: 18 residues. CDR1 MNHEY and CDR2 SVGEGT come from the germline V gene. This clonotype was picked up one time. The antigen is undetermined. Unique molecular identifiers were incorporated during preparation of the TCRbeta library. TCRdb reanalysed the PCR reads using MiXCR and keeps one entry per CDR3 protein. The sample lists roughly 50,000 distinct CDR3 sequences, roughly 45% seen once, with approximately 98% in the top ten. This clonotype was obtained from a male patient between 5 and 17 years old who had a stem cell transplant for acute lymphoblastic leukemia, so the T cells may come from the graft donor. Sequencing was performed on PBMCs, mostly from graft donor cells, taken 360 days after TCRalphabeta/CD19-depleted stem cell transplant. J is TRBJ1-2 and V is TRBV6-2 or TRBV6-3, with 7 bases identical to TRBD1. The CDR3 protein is CASSYSTLAGTDNYGYTF. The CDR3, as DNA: TGTGCCAGCAGTTACTCGACCCTTGCCGGGACAGATAACTATGGCTACACCTTC.